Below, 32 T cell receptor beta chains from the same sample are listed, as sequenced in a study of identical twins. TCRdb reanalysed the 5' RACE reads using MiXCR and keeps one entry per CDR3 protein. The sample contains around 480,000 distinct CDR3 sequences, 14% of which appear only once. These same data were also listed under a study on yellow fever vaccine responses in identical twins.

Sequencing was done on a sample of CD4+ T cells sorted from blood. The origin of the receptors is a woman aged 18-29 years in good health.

The CDR3 region has the DNA TGTGCCAGCAGTTCCGGGACAGGGGGTCGAAATCAGCCCCAGCATTTT. It codes for CASSSGTGGRNQPQHF. The chain has TRBV28 and TRBJ1-5; 11 bases fit TRBD1. Germline trimming cut 4 bases from V and 4 bases from J; bases unmatched to any gene: 6. Germline CDR1 and CDR2: MDHEN and SYDVKM. The CDR3 is 16 residues long.

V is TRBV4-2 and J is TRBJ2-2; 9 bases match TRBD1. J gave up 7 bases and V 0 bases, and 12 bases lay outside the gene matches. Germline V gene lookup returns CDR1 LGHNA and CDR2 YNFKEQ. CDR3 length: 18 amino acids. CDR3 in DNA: TGTGCCAGCAGCCAAGACCCCCTCGGGACAGGGAGGGGCGGGGAGCTGTTTTTT. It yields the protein CASSQDPLGTGRGGELFF.

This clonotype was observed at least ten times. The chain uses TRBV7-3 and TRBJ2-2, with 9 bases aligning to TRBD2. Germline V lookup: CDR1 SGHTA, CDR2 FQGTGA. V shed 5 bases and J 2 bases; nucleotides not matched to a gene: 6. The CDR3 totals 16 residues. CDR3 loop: CASSPVAGANTGELFF. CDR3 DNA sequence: TGTGCCAGCAGCCCCGTAGCGGGGGCCAACACCGGGGAGCTGTTTTTT.

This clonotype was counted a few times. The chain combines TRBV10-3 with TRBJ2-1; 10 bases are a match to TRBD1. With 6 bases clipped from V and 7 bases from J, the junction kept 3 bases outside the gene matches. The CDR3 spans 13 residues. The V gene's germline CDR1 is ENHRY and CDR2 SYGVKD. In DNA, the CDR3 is TGTGCCATCAGGCCGGGACAGGGGAATGAGCAGTTCTTC. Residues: CAIRPGQGNEQFF.

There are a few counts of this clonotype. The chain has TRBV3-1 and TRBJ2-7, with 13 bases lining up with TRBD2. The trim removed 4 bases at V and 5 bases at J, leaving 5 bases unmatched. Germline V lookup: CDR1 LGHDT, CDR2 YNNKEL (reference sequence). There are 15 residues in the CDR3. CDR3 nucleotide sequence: TGTGCCAGCAGCCCGACTAGCGGGGGGAGAAACGAGCAGTACTTC. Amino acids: CASSPTSGGRNEQYF.

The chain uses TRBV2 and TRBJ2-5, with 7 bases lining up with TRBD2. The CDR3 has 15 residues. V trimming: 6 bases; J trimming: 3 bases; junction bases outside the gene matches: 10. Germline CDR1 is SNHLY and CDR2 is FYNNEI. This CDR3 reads CASRGTGGSKETQYF. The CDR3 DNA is TGTGCCAGCAGGGGGACTGGCGGGAGTAAAGAGACCCAGTACTTC.

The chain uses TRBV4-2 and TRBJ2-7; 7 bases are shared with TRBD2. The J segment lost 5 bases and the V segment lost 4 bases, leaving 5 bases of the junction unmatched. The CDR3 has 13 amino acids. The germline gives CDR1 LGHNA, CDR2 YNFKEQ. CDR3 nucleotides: TGTGCCAGCAGCCTAGGGACTATCAACGAGCAGTACTTC. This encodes CASSLGTINEQYF.

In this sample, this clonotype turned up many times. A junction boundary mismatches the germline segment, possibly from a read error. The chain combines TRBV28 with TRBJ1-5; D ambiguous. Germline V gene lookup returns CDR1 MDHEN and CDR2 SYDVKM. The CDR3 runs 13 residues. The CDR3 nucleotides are TGTGCCAGCAGTTTCGGTAGCGATCAGCCCCAGCATTTT. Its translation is CASSFGSDQPQHF.

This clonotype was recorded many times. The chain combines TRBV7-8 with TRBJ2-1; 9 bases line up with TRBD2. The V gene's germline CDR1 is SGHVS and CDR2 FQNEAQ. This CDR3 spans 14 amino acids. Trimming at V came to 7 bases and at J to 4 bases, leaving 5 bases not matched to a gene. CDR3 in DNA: TGTGCCAGCAAGCTAGCGGGGTATTACAATGAGCAGTTCTTC. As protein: CASKLAGYYNEQFF.

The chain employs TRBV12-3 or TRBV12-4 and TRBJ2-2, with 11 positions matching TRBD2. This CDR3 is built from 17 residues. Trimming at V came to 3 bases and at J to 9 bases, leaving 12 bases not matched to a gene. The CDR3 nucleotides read TGTGCCAGCAGTTTTAGCCGACTAGCGGGGAAATTCCGGGAGCTGTTTTTT. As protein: CASSFSRLAGKFRELFF.

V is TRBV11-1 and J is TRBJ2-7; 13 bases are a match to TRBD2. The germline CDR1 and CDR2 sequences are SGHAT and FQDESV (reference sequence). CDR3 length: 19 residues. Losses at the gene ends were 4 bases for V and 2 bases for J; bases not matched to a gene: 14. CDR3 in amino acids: CASSSPGTSGTVGAYEQYF. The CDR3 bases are TGTGCCAGCAGCTCACCCGGGACTAGCGGGACGGTTGGGGCCTACGAGCAGTACTTC.

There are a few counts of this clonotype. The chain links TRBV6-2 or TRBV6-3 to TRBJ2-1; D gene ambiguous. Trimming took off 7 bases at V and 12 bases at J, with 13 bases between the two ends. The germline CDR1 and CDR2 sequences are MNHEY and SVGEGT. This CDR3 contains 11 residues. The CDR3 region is CASMTVNRQFF. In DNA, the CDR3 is TGTGCCAGCATGACGGTCAATAGGCAGTTCTTC.

CDR3 nucleotides: TGTGCCAGCAGCTTGGGTTGGGGGTTCGGCAATCAGCCCCAGCATTTT. Encoded protein: CASSLGWGFGNQPQHF. This chain joins TRBV5-5 and TRBJ1-5, with D possibly being TRBD1 (5 bases). Trimming left V 0 bases short and J 2 bases short, with 12 bases between. CDR3 size: 16 residues. CDR1 SGHKS and CDR2 YYEKEE come from the germline V gene (reference sequence).

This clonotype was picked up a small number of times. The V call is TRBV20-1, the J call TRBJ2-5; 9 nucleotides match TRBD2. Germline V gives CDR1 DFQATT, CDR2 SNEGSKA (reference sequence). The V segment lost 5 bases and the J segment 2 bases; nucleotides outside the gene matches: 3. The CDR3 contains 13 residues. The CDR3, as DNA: TGCAGTGCTCTAGGACTAGCGCAAGAGACCCAGTACTTC. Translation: CSALGLAQETQYF.

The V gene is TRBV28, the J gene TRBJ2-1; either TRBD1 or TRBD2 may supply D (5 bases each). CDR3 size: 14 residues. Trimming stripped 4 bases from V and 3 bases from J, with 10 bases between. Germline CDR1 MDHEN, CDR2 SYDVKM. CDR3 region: CASSSGPSYNEQFF. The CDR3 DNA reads TGTGCCAGCAGTTCGGGACCGAGCTACAATGAGCAGTTCTTC.

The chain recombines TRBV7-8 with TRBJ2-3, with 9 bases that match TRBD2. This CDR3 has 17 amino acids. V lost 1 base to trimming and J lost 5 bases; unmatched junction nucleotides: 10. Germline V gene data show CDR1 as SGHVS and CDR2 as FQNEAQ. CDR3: CASSLGRPGLAKDTQYF. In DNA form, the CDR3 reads TGTGCCAGCAGCTTAGGGAGGCCGGGACTAGCAAAAGATACGCAGTATTTT.

The CDR3 region is CASSLTPGYSYNEQFF. The CDR3 DNA follows: TGTGCCAGCTCACTAACCCCCGGGTATAGCTACAATGAGCAGTTCTTC. This sequence joins TRBV18 and TRBJ2-1; D is unresolved. Trimming took off 4 bases at V and 3 bases at J, with 16 bases between the two ends. The CDR3 extends over 16 amino acids. The V gene's germline CDR1 is KGHSH and CDR2 LQKENI.

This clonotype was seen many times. This CDR3 is CASSARQGSYEQYF. The CDR3 region has the DNA TGTGCCAGCAGTGCCCGACAGGGATCCTACGAGCAGTACTTC. The chain is built from TRBV12-3 or TRBV12-4 and TRBJ2-7; 7 nucleotides align to TRBD1. After removal of 5 bases from V and 1 base from J, the junction contained 5 bases not matched to a gene. This CDR3 comprises 14 residues.

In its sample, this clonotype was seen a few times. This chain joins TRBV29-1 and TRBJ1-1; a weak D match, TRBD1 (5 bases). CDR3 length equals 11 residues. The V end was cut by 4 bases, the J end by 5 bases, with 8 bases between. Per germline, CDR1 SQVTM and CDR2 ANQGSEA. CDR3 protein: CSVVGVTEAFF. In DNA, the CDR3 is TGCAGCGTTGTAGGGGTGACTGAAGCTTTCTTT. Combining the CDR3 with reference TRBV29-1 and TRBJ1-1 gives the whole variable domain SAVISQKPSRDICQRGTSLTIQCQVDSQVTMMFWYRQQPGQSLTLIATANQGSEATYESGFVIDKFPISRPNLTFSTLTVSNMSPEDSSIYLCSVVGVTEAFFGQGTRLTVV.

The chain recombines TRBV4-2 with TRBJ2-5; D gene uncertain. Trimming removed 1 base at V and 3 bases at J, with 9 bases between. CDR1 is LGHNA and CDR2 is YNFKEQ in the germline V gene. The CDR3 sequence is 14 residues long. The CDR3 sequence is CASSQGLREETQYF. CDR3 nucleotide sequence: TGTGCCAGCAGCCAAGGATTGCGTGAAGAGACCCAGTACTTC.

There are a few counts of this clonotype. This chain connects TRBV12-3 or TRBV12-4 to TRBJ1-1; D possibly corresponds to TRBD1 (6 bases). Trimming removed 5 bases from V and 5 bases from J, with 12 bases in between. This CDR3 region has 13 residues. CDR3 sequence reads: CASSVRGGTEAFF. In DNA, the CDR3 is TGTGCCAGCAGTGTTAGGGGGGGGACTGAAGCTTTCTTT.

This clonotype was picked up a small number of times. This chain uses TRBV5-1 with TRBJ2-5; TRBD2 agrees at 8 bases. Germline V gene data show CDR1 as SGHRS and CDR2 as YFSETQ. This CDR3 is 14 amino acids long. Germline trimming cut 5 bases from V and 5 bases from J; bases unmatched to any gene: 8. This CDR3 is CASRNGGAGETQYF. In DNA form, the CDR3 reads TGCGCCAGCAGAAACGGGGGGGCCGGTGAGACCCAGTACTTC.

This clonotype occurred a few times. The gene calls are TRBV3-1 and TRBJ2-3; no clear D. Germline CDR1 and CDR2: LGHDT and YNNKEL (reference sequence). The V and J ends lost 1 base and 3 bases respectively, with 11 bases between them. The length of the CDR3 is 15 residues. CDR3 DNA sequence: TGTGCCAGCAGCCAAGTGGGTAGTTCGACAGATACGCAGTATTTT. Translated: CASSQVGSSTDTQYF.

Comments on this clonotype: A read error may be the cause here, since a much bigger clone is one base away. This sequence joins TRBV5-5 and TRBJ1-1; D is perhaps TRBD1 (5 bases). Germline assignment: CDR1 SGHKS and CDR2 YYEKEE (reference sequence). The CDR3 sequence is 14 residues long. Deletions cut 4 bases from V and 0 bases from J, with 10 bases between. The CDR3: CASSPGAVNTEAFF. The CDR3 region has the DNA TGTGCCAGCAGCCCCGGGGCGGTGAACACTGAAGCTTTCTTT.

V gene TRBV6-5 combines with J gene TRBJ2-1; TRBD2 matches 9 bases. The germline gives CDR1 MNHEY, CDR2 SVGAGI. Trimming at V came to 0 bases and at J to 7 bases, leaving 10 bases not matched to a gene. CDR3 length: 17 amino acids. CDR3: CASSYSNLAGVVNEQFF. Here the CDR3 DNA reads TGTGCCAGCAGTTACTCGAATTTAGCGGGAGTGGTAAATGAGCAGTTCTTC.

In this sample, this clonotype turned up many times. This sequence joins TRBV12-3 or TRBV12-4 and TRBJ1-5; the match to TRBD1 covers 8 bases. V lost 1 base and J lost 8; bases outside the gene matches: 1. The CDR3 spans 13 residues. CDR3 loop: CASSLDRGKPQHF. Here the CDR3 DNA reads TGTGCCAGCAGTTTAGACAGGGGGAAGCCCCAGCATTTT.

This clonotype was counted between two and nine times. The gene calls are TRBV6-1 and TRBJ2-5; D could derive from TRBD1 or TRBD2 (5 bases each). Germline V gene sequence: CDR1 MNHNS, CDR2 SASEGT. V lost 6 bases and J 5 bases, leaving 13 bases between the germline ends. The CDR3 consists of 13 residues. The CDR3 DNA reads TGTGCCAGCAGGCCGGGACCTGGGGAGACCCAGTACTTC. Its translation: CASRPGPGETQYF.

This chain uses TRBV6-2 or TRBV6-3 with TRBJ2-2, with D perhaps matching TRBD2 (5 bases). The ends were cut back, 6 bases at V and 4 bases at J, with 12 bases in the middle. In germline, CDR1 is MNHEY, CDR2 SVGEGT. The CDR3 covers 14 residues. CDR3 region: CASSRADLTGELFF. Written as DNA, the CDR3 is TGTGCCAGCAGCCGAGCGGACCTCACCGGGGAGCTGTTTTTT.

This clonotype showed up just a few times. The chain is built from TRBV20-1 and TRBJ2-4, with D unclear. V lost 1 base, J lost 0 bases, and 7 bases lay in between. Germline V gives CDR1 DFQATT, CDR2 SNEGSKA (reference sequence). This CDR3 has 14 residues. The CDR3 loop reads CSARGNRAKNIQYF. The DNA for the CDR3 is TGCAGTGCTAGAGGAAATAGAGCCAAAAACATTCAGTACTTC.

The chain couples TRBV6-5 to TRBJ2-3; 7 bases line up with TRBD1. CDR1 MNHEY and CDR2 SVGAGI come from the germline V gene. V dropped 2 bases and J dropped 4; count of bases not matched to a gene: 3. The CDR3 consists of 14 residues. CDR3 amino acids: CASSYSTGADTQYF. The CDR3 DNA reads TGTGCCAGCAGTTACAGTACAGGGGCAGATACGCAGTATTTT.

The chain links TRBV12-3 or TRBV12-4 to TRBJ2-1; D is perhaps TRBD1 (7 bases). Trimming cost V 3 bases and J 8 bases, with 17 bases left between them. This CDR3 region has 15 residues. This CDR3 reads CASSLRRGGGDEQFF. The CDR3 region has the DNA TGTGCCAGCAGTTTGCGTCGCGGAGGGGGCGATGAGCAGTTCTTC.

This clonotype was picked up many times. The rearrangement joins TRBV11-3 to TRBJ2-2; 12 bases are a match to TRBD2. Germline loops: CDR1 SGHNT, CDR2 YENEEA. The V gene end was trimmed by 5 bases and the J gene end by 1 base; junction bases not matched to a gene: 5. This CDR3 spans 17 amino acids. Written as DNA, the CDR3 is TGTGCCAGCAGCCCCAGGACTAGCGGGGTGAACACCGGGGAGCTGTTTTTT. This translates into CASSPRTSGVNTGELFF.